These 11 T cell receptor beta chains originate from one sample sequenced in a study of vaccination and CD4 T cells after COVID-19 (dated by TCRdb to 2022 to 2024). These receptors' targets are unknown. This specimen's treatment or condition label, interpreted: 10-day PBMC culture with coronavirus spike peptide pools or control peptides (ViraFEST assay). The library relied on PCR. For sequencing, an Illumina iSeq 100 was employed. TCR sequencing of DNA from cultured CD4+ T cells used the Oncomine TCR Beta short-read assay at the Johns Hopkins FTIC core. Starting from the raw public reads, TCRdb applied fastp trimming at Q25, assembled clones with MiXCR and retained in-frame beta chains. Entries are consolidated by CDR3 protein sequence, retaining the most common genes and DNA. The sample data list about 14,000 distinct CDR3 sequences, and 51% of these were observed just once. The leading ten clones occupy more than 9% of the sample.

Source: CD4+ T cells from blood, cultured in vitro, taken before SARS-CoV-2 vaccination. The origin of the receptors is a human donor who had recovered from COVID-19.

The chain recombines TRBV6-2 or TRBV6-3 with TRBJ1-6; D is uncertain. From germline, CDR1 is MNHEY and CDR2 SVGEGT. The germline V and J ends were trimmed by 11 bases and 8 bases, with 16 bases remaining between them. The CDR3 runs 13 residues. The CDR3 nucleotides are TGTGCCTCACTAAATCGACGCTATTCACCCCTCCACTTT. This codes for CASLNRRYSPLHF.

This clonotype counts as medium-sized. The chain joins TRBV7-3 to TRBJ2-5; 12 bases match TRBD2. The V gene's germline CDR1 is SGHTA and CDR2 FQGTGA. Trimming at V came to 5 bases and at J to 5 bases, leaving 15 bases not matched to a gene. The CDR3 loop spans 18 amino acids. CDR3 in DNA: TGTGCCAGCAGCCTCGGACTAGCGGGACCTTCTGGTGGGGAGACCCAGTACTTC. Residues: CASSLGLAGPSGGETQYF. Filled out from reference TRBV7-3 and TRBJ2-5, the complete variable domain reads GAGVSQTPSNKVTEKGKYVELRCDPISGHTALYWYRQSLGQGPEFLIYFQGTGAADDSGLPNDRFFAVRPEGSVSTLKIQRTERGDSAVYLCASSLGLAGPSGGETQYFGPGTRLLVL.

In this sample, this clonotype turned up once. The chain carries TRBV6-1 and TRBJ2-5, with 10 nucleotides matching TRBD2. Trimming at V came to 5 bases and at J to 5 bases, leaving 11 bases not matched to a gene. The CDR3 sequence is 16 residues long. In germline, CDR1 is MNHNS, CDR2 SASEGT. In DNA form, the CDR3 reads TGTGCCAGCAGTCGAGGCGCAGCGGGAGGGGGCGAGACCCAGTACTTC. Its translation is CASSRGAAGGGETQYF.

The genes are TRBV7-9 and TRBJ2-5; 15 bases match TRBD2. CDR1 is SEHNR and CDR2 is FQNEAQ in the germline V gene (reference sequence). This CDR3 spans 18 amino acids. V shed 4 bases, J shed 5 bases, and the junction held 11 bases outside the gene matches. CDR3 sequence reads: CASSSTGLAGGGSETQYF. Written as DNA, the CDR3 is TGTGCCAGCAGCTCAACAGGACTAGCGGGAGGGGGTTCGGAGACCCAGTACTTC.

This chain's CDR3 is CSASTSGSIYEQFF. CDR3 DNA sequence: TGCAGTGCATCGACTAGCGGGTCTATCTATGAGCAGTTCTTC. The chain combines TRBV20-1 with TRBJ2-1; 10 bases agree with TRBD2. Per the germline V gene, CDR1 is DFQATT and CDR2 is SNEGSKA (reference sequence). The CDR3 contains 14 residues. Trimming removed 6 bases from V and 8 bases from J; junction bases left unmatched: 10.

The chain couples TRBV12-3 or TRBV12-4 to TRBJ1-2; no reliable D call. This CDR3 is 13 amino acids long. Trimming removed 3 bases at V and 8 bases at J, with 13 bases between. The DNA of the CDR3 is TGTGCCAGCAGTTTTAATGGGGTCGGGGGCTACACCTTC. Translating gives CASSFNGVGGYTF.

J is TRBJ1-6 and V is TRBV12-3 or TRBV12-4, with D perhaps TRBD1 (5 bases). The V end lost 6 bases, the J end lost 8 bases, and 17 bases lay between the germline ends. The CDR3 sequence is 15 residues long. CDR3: CASRQDLRGDSPLHF. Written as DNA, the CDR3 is TGTGCCAGCAGGCAAGACCTACGGGGGGATTCACCCCTCCACTTT.

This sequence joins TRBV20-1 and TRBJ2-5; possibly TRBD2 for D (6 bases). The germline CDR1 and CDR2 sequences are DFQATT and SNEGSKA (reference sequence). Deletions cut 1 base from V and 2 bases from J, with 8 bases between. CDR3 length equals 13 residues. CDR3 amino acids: CSARGSGQETQYF. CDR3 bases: TGCAGTGCTAGAGGTAGCGGACAAGAGACCCAGTACTTC.

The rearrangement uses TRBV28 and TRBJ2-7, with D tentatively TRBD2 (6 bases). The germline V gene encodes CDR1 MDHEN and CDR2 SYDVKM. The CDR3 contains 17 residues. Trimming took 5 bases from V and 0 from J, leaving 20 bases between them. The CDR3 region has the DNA TGTGCCAGCAGTCTGGTCGTCGGGGCGGGATCCTCCTACGAGCAGTACTTC. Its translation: CASSLVVGAGSSYEQYF. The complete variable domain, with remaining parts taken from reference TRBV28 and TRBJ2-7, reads DVKVTQSSRYLVKRTGEKVFLECVQDMDHENMFWYRQDPGLGLRLIYFSYDVKMKEKGDIPEGYSVSREKKERFSLILESASTNQTSMYLCASSLVVGAGSSYEQYFGPGTRLTVT.

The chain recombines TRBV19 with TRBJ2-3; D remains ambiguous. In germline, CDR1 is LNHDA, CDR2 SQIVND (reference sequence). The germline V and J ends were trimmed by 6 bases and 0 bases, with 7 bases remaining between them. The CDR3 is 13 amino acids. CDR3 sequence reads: CASSYLSTDTQYF. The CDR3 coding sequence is TGTGCCAGTAGCTATCTGAGCACAGATACGCAGTATTTT.

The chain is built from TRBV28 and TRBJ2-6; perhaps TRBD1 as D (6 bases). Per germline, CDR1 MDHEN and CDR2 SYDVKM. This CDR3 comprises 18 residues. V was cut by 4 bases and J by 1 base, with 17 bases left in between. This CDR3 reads CASSSLTGLGSGANVLTF. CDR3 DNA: TGTGCCAGCAGTTCGTTGACAGGATTGGGGTCTGGGGCCAACGTCCTGACTTTC.